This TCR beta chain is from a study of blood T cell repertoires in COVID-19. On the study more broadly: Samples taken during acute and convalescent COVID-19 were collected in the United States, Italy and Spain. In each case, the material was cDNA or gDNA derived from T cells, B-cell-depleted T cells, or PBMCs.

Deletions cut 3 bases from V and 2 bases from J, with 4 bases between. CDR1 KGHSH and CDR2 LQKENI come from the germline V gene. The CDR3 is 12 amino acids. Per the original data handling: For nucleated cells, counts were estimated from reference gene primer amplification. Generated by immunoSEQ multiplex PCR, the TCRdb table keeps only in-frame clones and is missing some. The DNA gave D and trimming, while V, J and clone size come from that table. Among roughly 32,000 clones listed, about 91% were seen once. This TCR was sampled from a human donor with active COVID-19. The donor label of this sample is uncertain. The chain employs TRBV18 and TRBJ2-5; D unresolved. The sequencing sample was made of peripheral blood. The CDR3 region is CASSPLQETQYF. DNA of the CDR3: TGTGCCAGCTCACCGTTACAAGAGACCCAGTACTTC.